This T cell receptor beta chain was sequenced in a study of cytomegalovirus exposure and HLA in healthy donors. The germline V gene encodes CDR1 MNHEY and CDR2 SMNVEV (reference sequence). V lost 4 bases and J lost 9; bases outside the gene matches: 7. CDR3 length: 15 residues. A multiplex PCR was run with 60 Vbeta primers and 13 Jbeta primers. TCRdb keeps only in-frame clones here, not all; method: immunoSEQ multiplex PCR. The repertoire has 130,000 to 150,000 clones, 75% to 90% of them found once; the top ten carry roughly 2.9%. Sequenced: PBMCs. This TCR was sampled from a woman in her twenties or thirties in good health and CMV-seronegative. This chain uses TRBV27 with TRBJ2-1, with 12 bases identical to TRBD2. CDR3 sequence (DNA): TGTGCCAGCAGTTACCGACTAGCGGGAGTAGGTGAGCAGTTCTTC. This sequence encodes CASSYRLAGVGEQFF.